The TCR beta chain under discussion was sequenced for a study of blood T cell repertoires in COVID-19. TCRdb keeps only in-frame clones here, not all; method: immunoSEQ multiplex PCR. The sample consists of around 300,000 clones, 83% of them appearing once. With V trimmed by 5 bases and J by 4 bases, 9 bases remained unmatched. In germline, CDR1 is MNHEY, CDR2 SVGAGI. This CDR3 spans 15 amino acids. This TCR derives from a woman in her forties or fifties who had recovered from COVID-19. J is TRBJ1-2 and V is TRBV6-5; 8 nucleotides agree with TRBD1. Sample: peripheral blood. This chain's CDR3 is CASSLGTGGGYGYTF. The CDR3 region has the DNA TGTGCCAGCAGTCTTGGGACAGGCGGTGGCTATGGCTACACCTTC.